The 12 T cell receptor beta chains presented below share a single source sample, sequenced in a study of blood T cell repertoires in COVID-19. Sequenced by immunoSEQ multiplex PCR; TCRdb stores in-frame clones only, minus some. The table includes 98,000 or so clones, roughly nine tenths detected once. The sequenced material came from peripheral blood. Receptors were obtained from a man aged 60 to 75 with COVID-19, enrolled during active disease.

This chain joins TRBV28 and TRBJ2-3, with 8 positions matching TRBD1. The CDR3 is made up of 14 amino acids. The germline V gene has CDR1 MDHEN and CDR2 SYDVKM. V shed 7 bases, J shed 2 bases, and the junction held 5 bases outside the gene matches. The CDR3 DNA reads as TGTGCCAGCACCTCGACAGGGGACACAGATACGCAGTATTTT. Protein product: CASTSTGDTDTQYF.

The chain links TRBV12-3 or TRBV12-4 to TRBJ2-5, with 8 bases aligning to TRBD1. Germline trimming cut 5 bases from V and 6 bases from J; bases unmatched to any gene: 5. This CDR3 has 13 residues. CDR3: CASSPGQGKTQYF. CDR3 nucleotide sequence: TGTGCCAGCAGTCCAGGACAGGGAAAGACCCAGTACTTC.

The V call is TRBV7-2, the J call TRBJ2-7, with 11 bases aligning to TRBD2. The germline V gene encodes CDR1 SGHTA and CDR2 FQGNSA. The V gene end was trimmed by 5 bases and the J gene end by 2 bases; junction bases not matched to a gene: 5. CDR3 length: 15 amino acids. CDR3 region: CASSPGLAGAYEQYF. In nucleotides, the CDR3 is TGTGCCAGCAGCCCCGGACTAGCGGGTGCCTACGAGCAGTACTTC.

V and J are TRBV10-3 and TRBJ2-6; D gene ambiguous. The CDR3 loop spans 13 amino acids. Trimming took off 6 bases at V and 1 base at J, with 4 bases between the two ends. The V gene's germline CDR1 is ENHRY and CDR2 SYGVKD. The CDR3 coding sequence is TGTGCCATCAGCCCGTCTGGGGCCAACGTCCTGACTTTC. Translated: CAISPSGANVLTF.

The rearrangement links TRBV19 to TRBJ1-5; weak D call: TRBD1 (6 bases). V lost 3 bases, J lost 6 bases, and 15 bases lay in between. Germline V lookup: CDR1 LNHDA, CDR2 SQIVND (reference sequence). CDR3 length equals 15 residues. The DNA of the CDR3 is TGTGCCAGTAGTATGCCCGGACAGTCCCGTCAGCCCCAGCATTTT. Its protein product is CASSMPGQSRQPQHF.

The CDR3 DNA sequence: TGCGCCAGCAGCTATGAGGGACAGGGGGTCGGCTACACCTTC. Encoded protein: CASSYEGQGVGYTF. The chain links TRBV5-1 to TRBJ1-2; 11 bases match TRBD1. Germline V CDR1 and CDR2: SGHRS, YFSETQ. V gave up 3 bases and J gave up 8 bases; unmatched junction bases: 6. The CDR3 runs to 14 residues. Together with reference TRBV5-1 and TRBJ1-2, the CDR3 gives the full variable domain: KAGVTQTPRYLIKTRGQQVTLSCSPISGHRSVSWYQQTPGQGLQFLFEYFSETQRNKGNFPGRFSGRQFSNSRSEMNVSTLELGDSALYLCASSYEGQGVGYTFGSGTRLTVV.

V gene TRBV3-1 (or the pseudogene TRBV3-2) combines with J gene TRBJ2-2, with 8 bases lining up with TRBD2. The J segment lost 1 base and the V segment lost 1 base, leaving 2 bases of the junction unmatched. This CDR3 spans 16 amino acids. Germline CDR1 and CDR2: LGHDT and YNNKEL (reference sequence). The CDR3 protein is CASSQGTSRNTGELFF. CDR3 DNA sequence: TGTGCCAGCAGCCAAGGGACTAGCAGGAACACCGGGGAGCTGTTTTTT.

This clone was picked up one time. This chain uses TRBV7-2 with TRBJ1-2; perhaps TRBD1 as D (6 bases). CDR1 and CDR2 (germline): SGHTA, FQGNSA. CDR3 length: 13 amino acids. Trimming stripped 8 bases from V and 6 bases from J, with 16 bases between. CDR3 sequence reads: CASHLGEGDGYTF. In DNA, the CDR3 is TGTGCCAGCCACCTAGGGGAGGGGGATGGCTACACCTTC.

In its sample, this clone was seen a few times. The chain couples TRBV3-1 (or the pseudogene TRBV3-2) to TRBJ2-3; 8 positions agree with TRBD2. The CDR3 sequence is 14 residues long. V was clipped by 1 base and J by 6 bases; unmatched bases: 3. Germline assignment: CDR1 LGHDT and CDR2 YNNKEL (reference sequence). The CDR3 region has the DNA TGTGCCAGCAGCCAAGCGACTAGCGAGGATACGCAGTATTTT. This codes for CASSQATSEDTQYF.

This chain joins TRBV3-1 (or the pseudogene TRBV3-2) and TRBJ2-4, with 10 bases that match TRBD1. The CDR3 totals 12 residues. Germline CDR1 is LGHDT and CDR2 is YNNKEL (reference sequence). The V and J ends lost 3 bases and 12 bases, in that order; junction bases with no gene match: 2. Written as DNA, the CDR3 is TGTGCCAGCAGCCAGGGACAGGGGACTCAGTACTTC. This codes for CASSQGQGTQYF.

A few counts support this clone. This sequence joins TRBV28 and TRBJ2-7, with 9 bases lining up with TRBD1. J was trimmed by 3 bases and V by 5 bases; bases with no gene match: 11. The CDR3 contains 16 residues. Per germline, CDR1 MDHEN and CDR2 SYDVKM. Here the CDR3 reads CASSLDPGQGIYEQYF. The CDR3 coding sequence is TGTGCCAGCAGTCTCGATCCGGGACAGGGAATCTACGAGCAGTACTTC.

This rearrangement joins TRBV30 to TRBJ1-6; maybe TRBD1 (5 bases). Germline CDR1 is GTSNPN and CDR2 is SVGIG (reference sequence). The CDR3 contains 13 residues. Trimming took off 2 bases at V and 5 bases at J, with 7 bases between the two ends. The chain's CDR3 is CAWSQGDNSPLHF. CDR3 in DNA: TGTGCCTGGAGTCAGGGCGATAATTCACCCCTCCACTTT.